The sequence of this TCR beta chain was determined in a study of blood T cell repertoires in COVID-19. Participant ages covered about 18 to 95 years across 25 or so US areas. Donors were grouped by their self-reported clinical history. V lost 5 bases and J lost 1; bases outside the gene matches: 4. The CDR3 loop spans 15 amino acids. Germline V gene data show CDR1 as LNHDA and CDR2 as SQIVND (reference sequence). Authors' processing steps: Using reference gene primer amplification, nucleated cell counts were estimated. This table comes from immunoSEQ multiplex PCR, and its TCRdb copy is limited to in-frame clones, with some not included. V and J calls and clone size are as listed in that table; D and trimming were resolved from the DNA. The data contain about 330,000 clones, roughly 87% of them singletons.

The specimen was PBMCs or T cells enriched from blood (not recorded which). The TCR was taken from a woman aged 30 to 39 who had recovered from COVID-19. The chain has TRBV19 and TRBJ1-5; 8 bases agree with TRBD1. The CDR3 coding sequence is TGTGCCAGTAGTTGGGACAGGAGGAGCAATCAGCCCCAGCATTTT. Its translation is CASSWDRRSNQPQHF.